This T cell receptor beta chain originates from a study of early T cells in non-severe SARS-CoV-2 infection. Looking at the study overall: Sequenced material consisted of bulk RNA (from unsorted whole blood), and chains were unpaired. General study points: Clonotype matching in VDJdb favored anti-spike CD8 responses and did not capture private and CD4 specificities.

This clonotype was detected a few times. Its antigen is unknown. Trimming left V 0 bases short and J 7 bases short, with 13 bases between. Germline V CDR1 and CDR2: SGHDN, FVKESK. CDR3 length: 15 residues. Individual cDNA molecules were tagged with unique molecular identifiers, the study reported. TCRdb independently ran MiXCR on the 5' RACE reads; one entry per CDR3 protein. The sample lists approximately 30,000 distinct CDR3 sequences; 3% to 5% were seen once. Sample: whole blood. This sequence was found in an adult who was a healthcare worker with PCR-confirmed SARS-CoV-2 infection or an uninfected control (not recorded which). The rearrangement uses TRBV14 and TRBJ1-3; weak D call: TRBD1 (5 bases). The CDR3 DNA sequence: TGTGCCAGCAGCCAAGATCGGATCCGGGGGAACACCATATATTTT. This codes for CASSQDRIRGNTIYF.